This T cell receptor (beta chain) was identified during a study of shared clonotypes between healthy human individuals. Some clones are missing from TCRdb's copy, which holds only in-frame ones; the method was immunoSEQ multiplex PCR. There are approximately 500,000 clones in the sample; almost 97% occur only once, and 0.06% lies in the top ten. Study conclusions and caveats: In general, naive subsets displayed greater estimated richness than memory subsets did.

This clone was recorded only once. The target antigen is unknown. Germline V CDR1 and CDR2: MNHNY, SVGAGI (reference sequence). This CDR3 has 11 residues. V was pared by 6 bases and J by 6 bases, with 5 bases between. The sequenced sample consisted of naive CD4+ T cells sorted from blood. Subset of the sample: CD45RA+ positively selected. The genes are TRBV6-6 and TRBJ1-4; D remains unclear. The source is a woman in her 30s in good health. The CDR3 reads CASSRDEKLFF. DNA for the CDR3: TGTGCCAGCAGCCGGGATGAAAAACTGTTTTTT.